The sequence of this TCR beta chain was determined in a study of T cell responses to AZD1222 COVID-19 vaccine. Study conclusions and caveats: Nearly half of the spike-specific TCRs reportedly recognize variant regions that carry no mutations.

Clones were sequenced by immunoSEQ multiplex PCR, and TCRdb holds only the in-frame ones, with some missing. The sample lists approximately 180,000 clones; approximately 92% were seen once. J lost 6 bases, V lost 3 bases, and 8 bases had no gene match. Germline V gene data show CDR1 as LNHDA and CDR2 as SQIVND (reference sequence). CDR3 length: 15 amino acids. Regarding this clone: Its antigen is currently unknown.

The TCR sequence derives from an adult in good health. The chain employs TRBV19 and TRBJ2-3; 8 bases align to TRBD1. The material was peripheral blood, obtained on day 0 of AZD1222 vaccination. CDR3 loop: CASSIQTGVSDTQYF. As DNA, the CDR3 is TGTGCCAGTAGTATCCAGACAGGGGTCTCCGATACGCAGTATTTT. The full variable domain, in which reference TRBV19 and TRBJ2-3 provide the parts outside the CDR3, is DGGITQSPKYLFRKEGQNVTLSCEQNLNHDAMYWYRQDPGQGLRLIYYSQIVNDFQKGDIAEGYSVSREKKESFPLTVTSAQKNPTAFYLCASSIQTGVSDTQYFGPGTRLTVL.